One and the same sample provided the 25 T cell receptor beta chains below, sequenced in a study of T cell responses to AZD1222 COVID-19 vaccine. The method was immunoSEQ multiplex PCR; TCRdb's version includes in-frame clones alone and lacks a portion of them. The table includes 150,000 to 200,000 clones, about nine tenths detected once. The material was peripheral blood, obtained on day 0 of AZD1222 vaccination. These receptors were taken from an adult in good health.

The chain couples TRBV6-2 or TRBV6-3 to TRBJ1-3; 7 bases agree with TRBD1. Losses at the gene ends were 2 bases for V and 2 bases for J; bases not matched to a gene: 3. Germline CDR1 and CDR2: MNHEY and SVGEGT. The CDR3 sequence is 15 residues long. CDR3 DNA sequence: TGTGCCAGCAGTTACCCCGGGACAGCTGGAAACACCATATATTTT. Its protein product is CASSYPGTAGNTIYF.

Only a few counts were recorded for this clone. The genes are TRBV19 and TRBJ1-6, with TRBD1 as a possible D gene (5 bases). V was trimmed by 5 bases and J by 0 bases, leaving 29 bases between them. The length of the CDR3 is 22 residues. CDR1 LNHDA and CDR2 SQIVND come from the germline V gene (reference sequence). The CDR3 sequence is CASSPSPGRRIVYSSYNSPLHF. The CDR3 nucleotides read TGTGCCAGTAGTCCTTCACCGGGACGGAGGATCGTCTACAGCTCCTATAATTCACCCCTCCACTTT.

This sequence joins TRBV27 and TRBJ1-6; D perhaps matches TRBD1 (6 bases). Deletions cut 3 bases from V and 6 bases from J, with 12 bases between. This CDR3 is built from 15 residues. Per germline, CDR1 MNHEY and CDR2 SMNVEV (reference sequence). This chain's CDR3 is CASSFVVQGNSPLHF. CDR3 nucleotide sequence: TGTGCCAGCAGTTTTGTAGTACAGGGTAATTCACCCCTCCACTTT.

The rearrangement links TRBV6-5 to TRBJ1-2; 9 bases map to TRBD1. Per germline, CDR1 MNHEY and CDR2 SVGAGI. The CDR3 sequence is 13 residues long. After removal of 6 bases from V and 6 bases from J, the junction contained 5 bases not matched to a gene. This chain's CDR3 is CASRGQGRNGYTF. As DNA, the CDR3 is TGTGCCAGCAGAGGACAGGGGAGGAATGGCTACACCTTC.

The chain is built from TRBV30 and TRBJ1-5; 8 bases line up with TRBD1. V trimming: 2 bases; J trimming: 3 bases; junction bases outside the gene matches: 6. The CDR3 spans 15 residues. The germline V gene encodes CDR1 GTSNPN and CDR2 SVGIG (reference sequence). CDR3 sequence: CAWSSGQGVNQPQHF. CDR3 bases: TGTGCCTGGAGTTCTGGACAGGGTGTCAATCAGCCCCAGCATTTT.

The chain has TRBV6-5 and TRBJ1-4; no reliable D call. This CDR3 region has 15 residues. Germline CDR1 and CDR2: MNHEY and SVGAGI. Trimming shortened V by 4 bases and J by 8 bases, and 17 bases separated the two germline ends. DNA for the CDR3: TGTGCCAGCAGTTGGAAGATGAGCGATGAGGAAAAACTGTTTTTT. Translation gives CASSWKMSDEEKLFF.

This clone was counted a single time. The V gene is TRBV24-1, the J gene TRBJ1-5; the match to TRBD1 covers 10 bases. V was pared by 6 bases and J by 6 bases, with 7 bases of the junction left unmatched. Germline assignment: CDR1 KGHDR and CDR2 SFDVKD. The CDR3 is 15 residues long. For the CDR3, the DNA is TGTGCCACCAGTAGTGGGACAGGGGCCGGTCAGCCCCAGCATTTT. Its protein product is CATSSGTGAGQPQHF.

This chain links TRBV4-2 with TRBJ2-1; no definite D call. The ends were cut back, 2 bases at V and 8 bases at J, with 16 bases in the middle. Germline V gene data show CDR1 as LGHNA and CDR2 as YNFKEQ. There are 15 residues in the CDR3. CDR3 protein: CASSQTFRLGYEQFF. DNA for the CDR3: TGTGCCAGCAGCCAAACATTCCGGTTGGGGTATGAGCAGTTCTTC.

J is TRBJ2-5 and V is TRBV28, with 8 bases lining up with TRBD2. The CDR3 sequence is 15 residues long. Germline CDR1 and CDR2: MDHEN and SYDVKM. Germline trimming cut 6 bases from V and 2 bases from J; bases unmatched to any gene: 8. The CDR3 is CASRDGRGGQETQYF. The CDR3 DNA reads TGTGCCAGCAGGGACGGGCGCGGGGGGCAAGAGACCCAGTACTTC.

V usage is TRBV7-9 and J usage is TRBJ1-5; D not resolved. CDR1 and CDR2 (germline): SEHNR, FQNEAQ (reference sequence). The CDR3 loop spans 13 amino acids. The germline V and J ends were trimmed by 4 bases and 4 bases, with 8 bases remaining between them. CDR3 protein: CASSWDANQPQHF. As DNA, the CDR3 is TGTGCCAGCAGCTGGGATGCGAATCAGCCCCAGCATTTT. Supplemented by reference TRBV7-9 and TRBJ1-5, the full variable domain reads DTGVSQNPRHKITKRGQNVTFRCDPISEHNRLYWYRQTLGQGPEFLTYFQNEAQLEKSRLLSDRFSAERPKGSFSTLEIQRTEQGDSAMYLCASSWDANQPQHFGDGTRLSIL.

This chain connects TRBV5-6 to TRBJ2-5; 12 nucleotides align to TRBD2. The CDR3 is 15 residues long. Germline trimming cut 2 bases from V and 2 bases from J; bases unmatched to any gene: 1. Germline V lookup: CDR1 SGHDT, CDR2 YYEEEE. CDR3 coding DNA: TGTGCCAGCAGCTTTGGACTAGCGGGACAAGAGACCCAGTACTTC. Translated: CASSFGLAGQETQYF.

This chain connects TRBV6-5 to TRBJ2-3; D unclear. V was shortened by 0 bases and J by 2 bases, with 12 bases between the two germline ends. The CDR3 consists of 16 residues. Germline loops: CDR1 MNHEY, CDR2 SVGAGI. CDR3 loop: CASSYSSPAYTDTQYF. CDR3 bases: TGTGCCAGCAGTTACTCGTCCCCTGCTTACACAGATACGCAGTATTTT.

This clone was seen a single time. This chain joins TRBV18 and TRBJ2-1; a weak D match, TRBD1 (7 bases). CDR3 size: 13 residues. Germline V gives CDR1 KGHSH, CDR2 LQKENI. V lost 2 bases and J lost 9, with 11 bases in between. This CDR3 reads CASSPNRGGEQFF. CDR3 nucleotide sequence: TGTGCCAGCTCACCAAACAGGGGAGGTGAGCAGTTCTTC.

The V gene is TRBV27, the J gene TRBJ2-2; D possibly matches TRBD1 or TRBD2 (6 bases each). This CDR3 is 15 amino acids long. Looked up from germline, CDR1 is MNHEY and CDR2 is SMNVEV (reference sequence). V lost 6 bases and J lost 1, with 12 bases in between. CDR3 DNA: TGTGCCAGCAGCCTAAGGGGGGTGAACACCGGGGAGCTGTTTTTT. Encoded protein: CASSLRGVNTGELFF.

The rearrangement uses TRBV5-4 and TRBJ1-2; D may be TRBD1 (6 bases). Per germline, CDR1 SGHNT and CDR2 YYREEE (reference sequence). V lost 3 bases and J 4 bases, leaving 13 bases between the germline ends. The CDR3 consists of 14 residues. CDR3 bases: TGTGCCAGCAGCTCGTCGACAGGCTTCTATGGCTACACCTTC. As protein: CASSSSTGFYGYTF. Together with reference TRBV5-4 and TRBJ1-2, the CDR3 gives the full variable domain: ETGVTQSPTHLIKTRGQQVTLRCSSQSGHNTVSWYQQALGQGPQFIFQYYREEENGRGNFPPRFSGLQFPNYSSELNVNALELDDSALYLCASSSSTGFYGYTFGSGTRLTVV.

The genes are TRBV24-1 and TRBJ2-6; D perhaps matches TRBD2 (5 bases). CDR1 KGHDR and CDR2 SFDVKD come from the germline V gene. The V and J ends lost 3 bases and 0 bases respectively, with 8 bases between them. The CDR3 runs 16 residues. This CDR3 is CATSDTGLSGANVLTF. DNA for the CDR3: TGTGCCACCAGTGATACCGGACTCTCTGGGGCCAACGTCCTGACTTTC.

V is TRBV7-9 and J is TRBJ1-4; 7 bases match TRBD1. This CDR3 comprises 15 residues. The trim removed 1 base at V and 5 bases at J, leaving 4 bases unmatched. Germline V gene lookup returns CDR1 SEHNR and CDR2 FQNEAQ (reference sequence). Here the CDR3 reads CASSLDTGANEKLFF. CDR3 nucleotide sequence: TGTGCCAGCAGCTTAGATACAGGGGCGAATGAAAAACTGTTTTTT.

The chain carries TRBV4-1 and TRBJ1-5; D is perhaps TRBD1 (6 bases). CDR3 length equals 19 residues. Trimming removed 3 bases from V and 0 bases from J, with 21 bases in between. Looked up from germline, CDR1 is MGHRA and CDR2 is YSYEKL. This CDR3 is CASSQDGQLITNSNQPQHF. CDR3 bases: TGCGCCAGCAGCCAGGATGGACAGCTTATAACAAATAGCAATCAGCCCCAGCATTTT.

The gene calls are TRBV21-1 and TRBJ2-1; whether TRBD2, the table's D call, matches the DNA was not checked. TRBV21-1 is an annotated pseudogene. This CDR3 contains 19 residues. The CDR3 loop is CASSNRPASARSSYNEQFF. CDR3 in DNA: TGTGCCAGCAGCAACCGCCCGGCTAGCGCTAGGAGCTCCTACAATGAGCAGTTCTTC.

The V call is TRBV7-9, the J call TRBJ2-5; 10 nucleotides align to TRBD2. Trimming removed 2 bases from V and 1 base from J; junction bases left unmatched: 4. Germline CDR1 reads SEHNR; CDR2 reads FQNEAQ (reference sequence). The CDR3 contains 16 residues. CDR3 residues: CASSLRAGGIQETQYF. The DNA for the CDR3 is TGTGCCAGCAGCTTAAGAGCGGGAGGGATCCAAGAGACCCAGTACTTC.

The chain has TRBV28 and TRBJ2-4; 9 nucleotides agree with TRBD2. The germline V gene has CDR1 MDHEN and CDR2 SYDVKM. V shed 1 base, J shed 0 bases, and the junction held 4 bases outside the gene matches. The length of the CDR3 is 17 residues. CDR3 sequence (DNA): TGTGCCAGCAGTTTATTGGAGCGGGGGGTAGCCAAAAACATTCAGTACTTC. It yields the protein CASSLLERGVAKNIQYF.

This clone came up a few times. This chain connects TRBV28 to TRBJ1-2; 11 bases match TRBD1. The J segment lost 8 bases and the V segment lost 5 bases, leaving 7 bases of the junction unmatched. The germline gives CDR1 MDHEN, CDR2 SYDVKM. The CDR3 extends over 14 amino acids. CDR3 residues: CASSGPGQGEGYTF. The CDR3 bases are TGTGCCAGCAGTGGCCCGGGACAGGGGGAGGGCTACACCTTC.

CDR3 DNA sequence: TGTGCCAGCAGCTCGGAACAGGGCAAGGGAACGGCCCTCCACTTT. Translating it yields CASSSEQGKGTALHF. The rearrangement joins TRBV7-9 to TRBJ1-6; D is perhaps TRBD1 (6 bases). Germline V gene lookup returns CDR1 SEHNR and CDR2 FQNEAQ (reference sequence). The CDR3 has 15 amino acids. Trimming removed 4 bases from V and 14 bases from J, with 21 bases in between.

This clone was recorded once. This chain connects TRBV6-5 to TRBJ1-3; D call uncertain. Germline V gene sequence: CDR1 MNHEY, CDR2 SVGAGI. The ends were cut back, 6 bases at V and 2 bases at J, with 8 bases in the middle. The CDR3 extends over 13 amino acids. CDR3 in amino acids: CASSLITGNTIYF. DNA of the CDR3: TGTGCCAGCAGCCTTATTACTGGAAACACCATATATTTT.

This clone was seen just once. J is TRBJ1-1 and V is TRBV6-5, with a tentative D call TRBD1 (5 bases). CDR1 is MNHEY, CDR2 SVGAGI, per germline. The CDR3 is made up of 13 amino acids. Trimming removed 2 bases at V and 4 bases at J, with 8 bases between. CDR3 loop: CASSYTGATEAFF. The DNA for the CDR3 is TGTGCCAGCAGTTACACTGGGGCCACTGAAGCTTTCTTT.